Listed here are 3 T cell receptor beta chains from one sample, sequenced in a study of chemoradiotherapy in HPV16-positive cancers. Assay used: immunoSEQ multiplex PCR; TCRdb lists only in-frame clones, some missing. The sample has about 7,600 clones, about 79% seen once; the top ten hold 2.5% to 3%. This specimen consisted of blood, obtained from a patient who underwent chemoradiotherapy. These receptor sequences come from a human donor with HPV-associated anogenital cancer.

This chain connects TRBV6-1 to TRBJ1-2; D is perhaps TRBD1 (6 bases). V lost 6 bases to trimming and J lost 3 bases, with 11 bases between them. The germline V gene has CDR1 MNHNS and CDR2 SASEGT. This CDR3 has 13 amino acids. CDR3 loop: CASRLRGDYGYTF. The CDR3 DNA sequence: TGTGCCAGCAGGTTAAGGGGGGACTATGGCTACACCTTC.

This chain joins TRBV14 and TRBJ1-5, with a possible D match to TRBD1 (5 bases). Germline V gene lookup returns CDR1 SGHDN and CDR2 FVKESK. The CDR3 spans 12 residues. V lost 3 bases to trimming and J lost 9 bases, with 9 bases between them. The CDR3 DNA reads TGTGCCAGCAGCCAGGGGACTGGGCCCCAGCATTTT. Protein product: CASSQGTGPQHF.

This clone appeared a few times. Other DNA sequences within the sample encode an identical CDR3. The chain employs TRBV5-1 and TRBJ1-5; D remains unclear. Germline V gene sequence: CDR1 SGHRS, CDR2 YFSETQ. CDR3 length: 13 residues. V dropped 1 base and J dropped 5 bases, with 7 bases sitting between them. CDR3 sequence reads: CASSLSSDQPQHF. For the CDR3, the DNA is TGCGCCAGCAGCTTGTCCTCAGATCAGCCCCAGCATTTT. Combining the CDR3 with reference TRBV5-1 and TRBJ1-5 gives the whole variable domain KAGVTQTPRYLIKTRGQQVTLSCSPISGHRSVSWYQQTPGQGLQFLFEYFSETQRNKGNFPGRFSGRQFSNSRSEMNVSTLELGDSALYLCASSLSSDQPQHFGDGTRLSIL.